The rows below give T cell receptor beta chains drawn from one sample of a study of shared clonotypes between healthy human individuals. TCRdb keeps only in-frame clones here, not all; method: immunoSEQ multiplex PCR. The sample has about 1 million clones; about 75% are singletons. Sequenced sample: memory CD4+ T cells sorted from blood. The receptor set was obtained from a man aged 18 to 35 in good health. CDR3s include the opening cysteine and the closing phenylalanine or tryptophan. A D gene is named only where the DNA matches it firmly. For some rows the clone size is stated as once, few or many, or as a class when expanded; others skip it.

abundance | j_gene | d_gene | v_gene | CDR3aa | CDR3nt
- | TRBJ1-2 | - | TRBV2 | CASIAQGILGGYTF | TGTGCCAGCATAGCCCAGGGGATTCTCGGCGGCTACACCTTC
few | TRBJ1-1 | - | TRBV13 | CASRYPGPRVTEAFF | TGTGCCAGCAGGTACCCGGGACCGAGGGTGACTGAAGCTTTCTTT
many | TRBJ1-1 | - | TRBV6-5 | CASSSGPQRGSSEAFF | TGTGCCAGCAGTTCGGGGCCGCAGCGTGGGAGCTCTGAAGCTTTCTTT
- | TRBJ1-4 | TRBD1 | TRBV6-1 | CASRGRQGDEKLFF | TGTGCCAGCAGGGGACGTCAGGGGGATGAAAAACTGTTTTTT
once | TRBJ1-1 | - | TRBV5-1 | CASSLGRPGNRGTEAFF | TGCGCCAGCAGCTTGGGGAGGCCCGGGAACCGAGGGACTGAAGCTTTCTTT
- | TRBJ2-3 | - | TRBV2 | CASSDKDTQYF | TGTGCCAGCAGTGACAAGGATACGCAGTATTTT
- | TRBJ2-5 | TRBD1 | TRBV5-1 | CASSLAGGGETQYF | TGCGCCAGCAGCTTGGCAGGGGGCGGAGAGACCCAGTACTTC
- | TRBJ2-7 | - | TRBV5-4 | CASSLGGGAGEQYF | TGTGCCAGCAGCTTGGGAGGGGGCGCGGGAGAGCAGTACTTC
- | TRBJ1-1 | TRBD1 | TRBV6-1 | CASSPGQLSTEAFF | TGTGCCAGCAGTCCGGGACAGTTGAGCACTGAAGCTTTCTTT
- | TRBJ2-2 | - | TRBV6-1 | CASSEIVTGPTNTGELFF | TGTGCCAGCAGTGAAATAGTTACCGGGCCGACGAACACCGGGGAGCTGTTTTTT
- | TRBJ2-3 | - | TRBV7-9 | CASSPQVPQSTDTQYF | TGTGCCAGCAGCCCCCAGGTACCCCAATCCACAGATACGCAGTATTTT
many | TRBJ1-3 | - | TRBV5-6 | CASSTRFLQGSGNTIYF | TGTGCCAGCAGCACCAGGTTCCTACAGGGAAGTGGAAACACCATATATTTT
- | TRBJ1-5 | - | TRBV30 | CAWSSPFSAGGNQPQHF | TGTGCCTGGAGTTCCCCTTTTTCGGCTGGCGGGAATCAGCCCCAGCATTTT
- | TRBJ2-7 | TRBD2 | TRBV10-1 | CASPRPGTLAAYEQYF | TGCGCCAGCCCCCGCCCCGGAACGCTAGCGGCCTACGAGCAGTACTTC
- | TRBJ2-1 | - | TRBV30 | CAWSVLYWNNEQFF | TGTGCCTGGAGTGTACTGTACTGGAACAATGAGCAGTTCTTC
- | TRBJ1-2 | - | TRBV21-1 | CASRVGSGYTF | TGTGCCAGCAGGGTAGGGAGTGGCTACACCTTC
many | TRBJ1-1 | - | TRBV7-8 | CASSLRAPGVGTEAFF | TGTGCCAGCAGCTTAAGGGCCCCCGGAGTGGGCACTGAAGCTTTCTTT
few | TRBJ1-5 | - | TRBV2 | CASSQQGIDQPQHF | TGTGCCAGCAGTCAACAGGGAATTGATCAGCCCCAGCATTTT
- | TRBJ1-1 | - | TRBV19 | CASKEQGGLNTEAFF | TGTGCCAGTAAGGAGCAGGGTGGTTTGAACACTGAAGCTTTCTTT
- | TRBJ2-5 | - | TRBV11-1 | CASSLALTWKTQYF | TGTGCCAGCAGCTTAGCGCTAACCTGGAAGACCCAGTACTTC
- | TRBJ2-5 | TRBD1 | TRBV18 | CASSPTGGMETQYF | TGTGCCAGCTCACCGACAGGGGGCATGGAGACCCAGTACTTC
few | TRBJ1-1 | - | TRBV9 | CASSALEGREAFF | TGTGCCAGCAGCGCCCTTGAAGGACGGGAAGCTTTCTTT
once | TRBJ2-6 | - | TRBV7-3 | CASSLGGSGANVLTF | TGTGCCAGCAGCTTAGGGGGATCTGGGGCCAACGTCCTGACTTTC
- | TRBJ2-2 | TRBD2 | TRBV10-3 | CAISPGGASGRSAGELFF | TGTGCCATCTCCCCCGGGGGGGCTAGCGGGAGATCAGCCGGGGAGCTGTTTTTT
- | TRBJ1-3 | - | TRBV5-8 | CASTWRAGNTIYF | TGTGCCAGCACTTGGAGGGCTGGAAACACCATATATTTT
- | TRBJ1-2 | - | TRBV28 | CASSLGTLGYGYTF | TGTGCCAGCAGTTTGGGGACGCTAGGTTATGGCTACACCTTC
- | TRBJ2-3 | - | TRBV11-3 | CASSLGIGGLAGTDTQYF | TGTGCCAGCAGCTTAGGGATTGGAGGGTTAGCGGGCACAGATACGCAGTATTTT
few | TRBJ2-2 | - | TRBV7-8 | CASSLGGTGELFF | TGTGCCAGCAGCTTAGGGGGGACCGGGGAGCTGTTTTTT
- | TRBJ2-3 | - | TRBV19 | CASSTGLPLTDTQYF | TGTGCCAGTAGTACAGGACTACCTCTTACAGATACGCAGTATTTT